This TCR beta chain was found in a study of PD-L1 blockade in urothelial cancer. Study-wide context: Patients began atezolizumab, 1,200 mg intravenously every 3 weeks, in about 2014. Prior chemotherapy ranged from 0 to 3 regimens per patient.

The time point was: peripheral blood 6 weeks after treatment start. Diagnoses among patients were locally advanced or metastatic urothelial carcinoma. This clone was picked up a small number of times. The antigen is unknown. Study observations and caveats: Clones that were tumor-associated expanded more in the blood of durable-benefit patients at 3 weeks.

Sequencing was performed with immunoSEQ multiplex PCR; in TCRdb, only in-frame clones are kept and a portion is missing. This repertoire shows about 120,000 clones, more than 75% found once; its top ten account for 2.4%. The clonotype comes from a man aged 50-60 years with urothelial cancer. The sample in question was PBMCs, obtained around atezolizumab (anti-PD-L1) treatment.

As DNA, the CDR3 is TGTGCCAGCAGTCCTAGCGGGAGGGCCCTCTACAATGAGCAGTTCTTC. Residues: CASSPSGRALYNEQFF. J is TRBJ2-1 and V is TRBV28; 12 bases line up with TRBD2. CDR1 and CDR2 from the germline V gene are MDHEN and SYDVKM. The J segment lost 3 bases and the V segment lost 5 bases, leaving 5 bases of the junction unmatched. This CDR3 spans 16 amino acids.